This is a list of T cell receptor beta chains from one sample in a study of T cell responses to AZD1222 COVID-19 vaccine. Repertoires were generated with immunoSEQ multiplex PCR, while TCRdb's copy carries only in-frame clones and drops some. Here the sample spans over 70,000 clones, roughly 85% being singletons. Sequencing used peripheral blood, obtained on day 0 of AZD1222 vaccination. These receptors all stem from an adult in good health. CDR3s include the opening cysteine and the closing phenylalanine or tryptophan. The order of the fields is J gene, clone size, V gene, D gene, CDR3 DNA, CDR3 protein. The D gene is left open where the match is weak. The size field is filled for only some rows; it gives once, few, many or a size class.

>TRBJ1-6|-|TRBV28|-
TGTGCCAGCTCCCCGGCGGACGACAGGCCCAATTCACCCCTCCACTTT
CASSPADDRPNSPLHF
>TRBJ2-3|once|TRBV11-2|TRBD2
TGTGCCAGCAGCTTAGGGGCTAGCGGTGGCACAGATACGCAGTATTTT
CASSLGASGGTDTQYF
>TRBJ2-2|-|TRBV25-1|-
TGTGCCAGCAGTGGGTTAGCAGCTGTGTTTTTT
CASSGLAAVFF
>TRBJ2-3|-|TRBV15|-
TGTGCCACCAGCAGACCTCAGGGAAGAGATACGCAGTATTTT
CATSRPQGRDTQYF
>TRBJ1-1|-|TRBV19|TRBD1
TGTGCCAGTCGGGCGGGACAGGGGCGTCTTGGGGCTCTGAACACTGAAGCTTTCTTT
CASRAGQGRLGALNTEAFF
>TRBJ1-1|-|TRBV6-5|-
TGTGCCAGCCGTAGACAGCTGGAAGCTTTCTTT
CASRRQLEAFF
>TRBJ2-2|-|TRBV9|TRBD2
TGTGCCAGCAGCGTAGTACCTAGCGGGTCCGGGGAGCTGTTTTTT
CASSVVPSGSGELFF
>TRBJ2-3|-|TRBV2|-
TGTGCCAGCAGGGTATCAGGAATTGGAGATACGCAGTATTTT
CASRVSGIGDTQYF
>TRBJ1-1|once|TRBV18|-
TGTGCCAGCTCTTCCACCGTATCTGAAGCTTTCTTT
CASSSTVSEAFF
>TRBJ1-3|-|TRBV29-1|TRBD1
TGCAGCGTTGTGGTGGGACAGGGAGCAGGAAACACCATATATTTT
CSVVVGQGAGNTIYF
>TRBJ1-1|-|TRBV5-1|-
TGCGCCAGCAGCTTGGGAGGGAACACTGAAGCTTTCTTT
CASSLGGNTEAFF